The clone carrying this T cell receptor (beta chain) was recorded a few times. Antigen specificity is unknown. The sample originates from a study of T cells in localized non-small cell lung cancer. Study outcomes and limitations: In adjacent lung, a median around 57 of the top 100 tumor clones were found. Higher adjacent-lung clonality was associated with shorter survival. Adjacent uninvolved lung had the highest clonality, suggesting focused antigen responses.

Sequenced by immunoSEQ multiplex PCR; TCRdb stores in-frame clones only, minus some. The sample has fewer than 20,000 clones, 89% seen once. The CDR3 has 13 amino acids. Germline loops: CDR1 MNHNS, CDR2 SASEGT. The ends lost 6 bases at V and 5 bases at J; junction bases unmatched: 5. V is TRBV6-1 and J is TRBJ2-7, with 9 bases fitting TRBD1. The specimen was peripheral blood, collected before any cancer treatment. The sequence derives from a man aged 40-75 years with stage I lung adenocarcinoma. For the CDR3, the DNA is TGTGCCAGCAGGGCCGGACAGGGGAACGAGCAGTACTTC. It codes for CASRAGQGNEQYF.